This TCR beta chain derives from a study of blood T cell repertoires in COVID-19. Background on the study: Some COVID-19 samples were acute and others convalescent; all came from the United States, Italy and Spain. T cells, B-cell-depleted T cells, or PBMCs provided the cDNA or gDNA that served as material.

Source study methods: Reference gene primer amplification in the assay estimated nucleated cell counts. Assay: immunoSEQ multiplex PCR; the TCRdb copy retains only in-frame clones and omits some. That table is the source of V, J and clone size, and D and trimming were worked out from the DNA. The sample holds roughly 230,000 clones, 88% seen once. The CDR3 covers 15 residues. The junction had 8 bases not matched to a gene; V was cut back by 5 bases and J by 5 bases. Germline CDR1 and CDR2: LGHDT and YNNKEL (reference sequence). The sequenced sample was peripheral blood. The chain combines TRBV3-1 (or the pseudogene TRBV3-2) with TRBJ2-1; 8 nucleotides agree with TRBD1. This sequence originates from a man in his sixties or seventies with acute or convalescent COVID-19. CDR3 nucleotides: TGTGCCAGCAGCTCCCGGGACAGGTCCGACAATGAGCAGTTCTTC. Amino acids: CASSSRDRSDNEQFF.